This T cell receptor (beta chain) came from a study of early T cells in non-severe SARS-CoV-2 infection. Study context: The sequenced material was bulk RNA from unsorted whole blood, and its chains were unpaired.

Attachment of unique molecular identifiers was made to individual cDNA molecules. In TCRdb, the 5' RACE reads were re-called with MiXCR into one record per CDR3 protein. This sample has about 59,000 distinct CDR3 sequences, with less than 15% found just once. From germline, CDR1 is SEHNR and CDR2 FQNEAQ (reference sequence). V was trimmed by 6 bases and J by 5 bases, leaving 8 bases between them. This CDR3 has 12 amino acids. Study-wide results and limits: Private and CD4 specificities were missed by VDJdb matching, skewed to anti-spike CD8.

This clonotype occurred a few times. Its antigen remains unknown. The chain combines TRBV7-9 with TRBJ1-5, with unresolved D. Specimen: whole blood, collected at baseline. The clonotype comes from an adult who was a healthcare worker with PCR-confirmed SARS-CoV-2 infection or an uninfected control (not recorded which). CDR3 sequence (DNA): TGTGCCAGCAGGGGCCAGGATCAGCCCCAGCATTTT. Translating it yields CASRGQDQPQHF.